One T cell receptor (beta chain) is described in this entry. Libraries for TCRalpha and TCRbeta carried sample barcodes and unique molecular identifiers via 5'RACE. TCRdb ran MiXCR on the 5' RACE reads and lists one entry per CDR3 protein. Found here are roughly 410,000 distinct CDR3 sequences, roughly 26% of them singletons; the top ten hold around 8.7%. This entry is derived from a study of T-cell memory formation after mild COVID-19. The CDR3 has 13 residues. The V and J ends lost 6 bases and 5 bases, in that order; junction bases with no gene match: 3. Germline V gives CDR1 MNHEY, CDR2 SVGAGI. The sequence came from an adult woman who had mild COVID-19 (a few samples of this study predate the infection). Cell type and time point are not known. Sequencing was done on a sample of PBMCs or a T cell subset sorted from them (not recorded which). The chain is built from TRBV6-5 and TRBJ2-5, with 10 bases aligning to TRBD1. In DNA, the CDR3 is TGTGCCAGCAGGGGACAGGGGAGGGAGACCCAGTACTTC. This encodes CASRGQGRETQYF.